The present T cell receptor (beta chain) was sequenced within a study of CD8+ T cells in alopecia areata. On the study more broadly: Those patients who were treated received oral tofacitinib, which was given at 5 to 10 mg twice daily for moderate-to-severe alopecia areata. Study conclusions and caveats: Especially in alopecia totalis/universalis, lesional scalp showed greater clonality than normal scalp did.

Sequencing relied on a cDNA template that was reverse transcribed from extracted RNA. This table comes from immunoSEQ multiplex PCR, and its TCRdb copy is limited to in-frame clones, with some not included. The sample yields more than 90,000 clones, 50% to 75% seen once. This clone was detected only a few times. Its antigen is undetermined. Treatment meaning: oral pan-JAK inhibitor, 5-10 mg twice daily. Lesional scalp tissue (obtained by punch biopsy) and peripheral blood were collected from alopecia areata patients. Germline CDR1 is SGHDT and CDR2 is YYEEEE. The CDR3 consists of 15 residues. Between the trimmed V and J ends, which lost 0 bases and 7 bases, there was a span of 13 bases.

The origin of this receptor is a human donor with alopecia areata. The chain uses TRBV5-6 and TRBJ2-2; a possible D gene is TRBD2 (6 bases). The input for sequencing was CD8+ T cells sorted from blood, taken at week 4, from a patient treated with tofacitinib. For the CDR3, the DNA is TGTGCCAGCAGCTTGGAGGAGGGGACGAACGGGGAGCTGTTTTTT. It translates to CASSLEEGTNGELFF.